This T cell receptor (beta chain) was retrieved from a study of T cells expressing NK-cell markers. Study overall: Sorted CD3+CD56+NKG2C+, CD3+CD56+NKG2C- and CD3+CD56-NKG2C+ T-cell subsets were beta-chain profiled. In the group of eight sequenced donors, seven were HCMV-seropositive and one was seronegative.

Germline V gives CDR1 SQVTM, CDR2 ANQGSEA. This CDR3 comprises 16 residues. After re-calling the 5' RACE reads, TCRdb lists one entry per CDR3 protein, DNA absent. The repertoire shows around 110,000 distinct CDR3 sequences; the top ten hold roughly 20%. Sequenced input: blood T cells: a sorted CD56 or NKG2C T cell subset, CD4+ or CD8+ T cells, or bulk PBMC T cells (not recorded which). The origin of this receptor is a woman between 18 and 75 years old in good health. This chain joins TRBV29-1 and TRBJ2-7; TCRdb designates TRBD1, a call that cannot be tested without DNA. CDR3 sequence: CSVEDRGQGSTYEQYF.